This T cell receptor beta chain was recorded in a study of T cells in Graves' hyperthyroidism and ophthalmopathy. Study conclusions and caveats: Stable hyperthyroidism was told apart from ophthalmopathy by a model built on 13 V-J features.

This clonotype has a count of ten or more. Antigen unknown. Amplified regions were TCR beta CDR3 sequences from RNA transcripts. The HTBI primer set drove a first-round RT-PCR of the TCR CDR3. Via MiXCR, TCRdb re-called the multiplex PCR reads, giving one row per CDR3 protein. The table has approximately 260,000 distinct CDR3 sequences, around 15% seen once. J gave up 6 bases and V 4 bases, and 4 bases lay outside the gene matches. The CDR3 spans 13 residues. In germline, CDR1 is SQVTM, CDR2 ANQGSEA. Exclusion followed for patients with uncontrolled infection, other autoimmune disease, pregnancy or lactation.

The source of this sequence is a woman aged 45-59 years with Graves' hyperthyroidism that later progressed to Graves' ophthalmopathy. The sequencing sample was made of blood. The V gene is TRBV29-1, the J gene TRBJ2-7, with 12 bases that match TRBD1. CDR3 sequence: CSVGWGQGAEQYF. CDR3 sequence (DNA): TGCAGCGTTGGATGGGGACAGGGGGCCGAGCAGTACTTC.